Given below is one TCR beta chain in context. The antigen is unknown. This sample stems from a study of T cell responses to AZD1222 COVID-19 vaccine. Germline V gene data show CDR1 as SGHTA and CDR2 as FQGTGA. The CDR3 extends over 14 amino acids. V was shortened by 1 base and J by 6 bases, with 10 bases between the two germline ends. Method: immunoSEQ multiplex PCR; TCRdb's copy keeps in-frame clones and lacks some. The table has about 94,000 clones, approximately 81% seen once. General study points: Donors were mostly white British, more females; clonal diversity possibly underestimated.

This receptor was identified in an adult who received the AZD1222 COVID-19 vaccine. The chain is built from TRBV7-3 and TRBJ2-1; a weak D match, TRBD2 (5 bases). The sample was peripheral blood, taken 28 days after the second AZD1222 dose. CDR3 nucleotides: TGTGCCAGCAGCTTAAGTCCGGGAAGCAATGAGCAGTTCTTC. It specifies CASSLSPGSNEQFF.